The text below deals with one T cell receptor (beta chain). Generated by immunoSEQ multiplex PCR, the TCRdb table keeps only in-frame clones and is missing some. Altogether roughly 330,000 clones are present, roughly 88% being singletons, with the ten largest covering 5% to 6%. This sample stems from a study of blood T cell repertoires in COVID-19. CDR1 is LNHNV, CDR2 YYDKDF, per germline (reference sequence). The ends lost 4 bases at V and 4 bases at J; junction bases unmatched: 7. This CDR3 comprises 16 residues. Specimen: PBMCs or T cells enriched from blood (not recorded which). The receptor was derived from a man aged 25-45 years who had recovered from COVID-19. The J gene is TRBJ2-2, the V gene TRBV15, with 9 positions matching TRBD1. CDR3 sequence (DNA): TGTGCCACCAGCAAAAGACAGGGGGTGGGCACCGGGGAGCTGTTTTTT. Protein product: CATSKRQGVGTGELFF.